What follows are 15 T cell receptor beta chains derived from one specimen sequenced in a study of blood T cell repertoires in COVID-19 (TCRdb year 2020). The method was the immunoSEQ multiplex PCR assay. TCRdb limited this immuneACCESS table to in-frame rearrangements with V and J called. A share of clones is missing; checked studies link under half to unresolved V genes, and the rest is unexplained. The sample has fewer than 600,000 clones on record, approximately 89% of them singletons. Roughly 1% of the sample goes to the ten largest clones. Sequencing input: peripheral blood. The receptor set was obtained from a man between 18 and 35 years old with COVID-19, enrolled during active disease.

This rearrangement joins TRBV7-2 to TRBJ2-7, with TRBD2 matching over 12 bases. The CDR3 is 14 residues long. With V trimmed by 6 bases and J by 3 bases, 3 bases remained unmatched. CDR1 SGHTA and CDR2 FQGNSA come from the germline V gene. The CDR3 bases are TGTGCCAGCAGTACTAGCGGGGGGCGCTACGAGCAGTACTTC. Residues: CASSTSGGRYEQYF.

This clone has a single count. This chain joins TRBV30 and TRBJ1-3; D is undetermined. Per the germline V gene, CDR1 is GTSNPN and CDR2 is SVGIG (reference sequence). Trimming cost V 5 bases and J 4 bases, with 12 bases left between them. The CDR3 is 13 amino acids. CDR3 protein: CAWRGGRGNTIYF. Written as DNA, the CDR3 is TGTGCCTGGCGGGGAGGTCGGGGAAACACCATATATTTT.

V and J are TRBV2 and TRBJ1-1; 9 bases line up with TRBD1. In germline, CDR1 is SNHLY, CDR2 FYNNEI. The CDR3 totals 11 residues. Trimming took 6 bases from V and 10 from J; bases not matched to a gene: 3. CDR3 nucleotides: TGTGCCAGCAGGGGGACAGGGATAGCTTTCTTT. This encodes CASRGTGIAFF.

In its sample, this clone was seen a few times. The chain couples TRBV4-1 to TRBJ2-7, with D tentatively TRBD2 (6 bases). This CDR3 is 14 amino acids long. V was cut by 3 bases and J by 6 bases, with 15 bases left in between. CDR1 and CDR2 (germline): MGHRA, YSYEKL. The CDR3 reads CASSQVGGGREQYF. CDR3 DNA: TGCGCCAGCAGCCAGGTAGGCGGAGGGCGCGAGCAGTACTTC.

The genes are TRBV20-1 and TRBJ2-6; 7 positions agree with TRBD1. J gave up 2 bases and V 3 bases, and 7 bases lay outside the gene matches. The CDR3 sequence is 16 residues long. Germline CDR1 and CDR2: DFQATT and SNEGSKA (reference sequence). This CDR3 is CSASKGASAGANVLTF. The DNA of the CDR3 is TGCAGTGCTAGTAAGGGGGCATCTGCTGGGGCCAACGTCCTGACTTTC.

The genes are TRBV19 and TRBJ1-1, with D tentatively TRBD1 (5 bases). Germline CDR1 reads LNHDA; CDR2 reads SQIVND (reference sequence). This CDR3 has 15 residues. V shed 1 base and J shed 4 bases, with 13 bases lying between them. CDR3 DNA sequence: TGTGCCAGTAGTATAGTGGGAGGGGCTAGCACTGAAGCTTTCTTT. This codes for CASSIVGGASTEAFF.

This sequence joins TRBV24-1 and TRBJ1-2, with 7 bases that match TRBD1. The germline V gene has CDR1 KGHDR and CDR2 SFDVKD. The CDR3 has 14 residues. V lost 12 bases, J lost 5 bases, and 14 bases stayed unmatched. The CDR3 DNA sequence: TGTGCCGCCGTAACAGGGGAAAAGTGTTATGGCTACACCTTC. This sequence encodes CAAVTGEKCYGYTF.

In this sample, this clone turned up once. In nucleotides, the CDR3 is TGTGCCAGCAGCCCGCGCGGCGATTCTGGAAACACCATATATTTT. Translation: CASSPRGDSGNTIYF. This chain links TRBV6-5 with TRBJ1-3; no reliable D call. Trimming stripped 6 bases from V and 1 base from J, with 13 bases between. The germline CDR1 and CDR2 sequences are MNHEY and SVGAGI. This CDR3 region has 15 residues.

This clone occurred once. The chain uses TRBV6-6 and TRBJ2-7; tentatively, D is TRBD1 (5 bases). V lost 0 bases to trimming and J lost 2 bases, with 14 bases between them. Germline CDR1 is MNHNY and CDR2 is SVGAGI (reference sequence). This CDR3 has 16 amino acids. The CDR3 coding sequence is TGTGCCAGCAGTTACTCGTATGGGGCCCTGCCCTACGAGCAGTACTTC. It encodes CASSYSYGALPYEQYF.

The rearrangement links TRBV20-1 to TRBJ1-2, with 7 bases that match TRBD1. After removal of 3 bases from V and 0 bases from J, the junction contained 4 bases not matched to a gene. CDR3 length: 14 amino acids. The germline V gene encodes CDR1 DFQATT and CDR2 SNEGSKA (reference sequence). This CDR3 reads CSASGTEANYGYTF. The CDR3 nucleotides read TGCAGTGCTAGTGGGACAGAAGCTAACTATGGCTACACCTTC.

V and J are TRBV3-1 (or the pseudogene TRBV3-2) and TRBJ2-5, with D perhaps matching TRBD1 (5 bases). The CDR3 is 13 residues long. Between the trimmed V and J ends, which lost 3 bases and 2 bases, there was a span of 7 bases. Germline assignment: CDR1 LGHDT and CDR2 YNNKEL (reference sequence). CDR3 sequence: CASSHRGQETQYF. CDR3 bases: TGTGCCAGCAGCCATAGGGGACAAGAGACCCAGTACTTC.

This chain links TRBV7-9 with TRBJ1-4, with 7 bases fitting TRBD1. The length of the CDR3 is 15 residues. Losses at the gene ends were 5 bases for V and 8 bases for J; bases not matched to a gene: 11. Per the germline V gene, CDR1 is SEHNR and CDR2 is FQNEAQ (reference sequence). The CDR3 spells CASSPRTGNGEKLFF. CDR3 nucleotide sequence: TGTGCCAGCAGCCCGCGGACAGGAAACGGCGAAAAACTGTTTTTT.

The chain links TRBV6-5 to TRBJ2-5, with 13 bases fitting TRBD2. Per the germline V gene, CDR1 is MNHEY and CDR2 is SVGAGI. The CDR3 runs to 15 residues. Losses at the gene ends were 4 bases for V and 4 bases for J; bases not matched to a gene: 3. The CDR3 region is CASSFRTSGGETQYF. Here the CDR3 DNA reads TGTGCCAGCAGTTTCAGGACTAGCGGGGGAGAGACCCAGTACTTC.

The gene calls are TRBV10-3 and TRBJ2-1; a possible D gene is TRBD2 (7 bases). The CDR3 extends over 15 amino acids. CDR1 is ENHRY and CDR2 is SYGVKD in the germline V gene. V lost 0 bases, J lost 5 bases, and 11 bases lay in between. In DNA, the CDR3 is TGTGCCATCAGTGAGTCGGGGGGGCAAAACAATGAGCAGTTCTTC. It codes for CAISESGGQNNEQFF.

This clone has a handful of counts. The chain combines TRBV10-1 with TRBJ1-1, with no clear D. Germline values: CDR1 WNHNN, CDR2 SYGVQD (reference sequence). The CDR3 consists of 14 residues. V lost 2 bases to trimming and J lost 0 bases, with 7 bases between them. CDR3 loop: CASSEDTVNTEAFF. In DNA, the CDR3 is TGCGCCAGCAGTGAGGATACGGTGAACACTGAAGCTTTCTTT.